Listed below are T cell receptor beta chains from one sample, sequenced in a study of PD-1 blockade in classical Hodgkin lymphoma. Repertoires were generated with immunoSEQ multiplex PCR, while TCRdb's copy carries only in-frame clones and drops some. This table holds about 92,000 clones, around 80% found once. The specimen comprised peripheral blood mononuclear cells (PBMCs), sampled before the fourth cycle of nivolumab. Receptors originate from a human donor with classical Hodgkin lymphoma. The CDR3 runs from the conserved cysteine through the conserved F or W. The D gene is left open where the match is weak. A clone size is listed for some rows: how often the clone was seen (once, few, many), or a class if it is expanded.

j_gene	d_gene	abundance	len	v_gene	CDR3nt	CDR3aa
TRBJ2-3	.	few	11	TRBV10-3	TGTGCCATCTCGCGAACCGATACGCAGTATTTT	CAISRTDTQYF
TRBJ1-5	.	.	15	TRBV5-1	TGCGCCAGCAGCTTGGCGGGGGGGGCGGTTCAGCCCCAGCATTTT	CASSLAGGAVQPQHF
TRBJ1-1	TRBD1	.	17	TRBV7-2	TGTGCCAGCAGCTTAGCGGTGGGACAGGGAAAGGACACTGAAGCTTTCTTT	CASSLAVGQGKDTEAFF
TRBJ1-2	.	.	19	TRBV2	TGTGCCAGCAGTGAACATATACGGTTGACAGCCCGCATTAACTATGGCTACACCTTC	CASSEHIRLTARINYGYTF
TRBJ2-5	TRBD2	few	15	TRBV11-2	TGTGCCAGCAGCTCGGGACTAGCCCGACAAGAGACCCAGTACTTC	CASSSGLARQETQYF
TRBJ2-3	.	.	13	TRBV10-3	TGTGCCATCAGTGAGCAGGACACCCCGACGCAGTATTTT	CAISEQDTPTQYF
TRBJ2-5	TRBD2	once	15	TRBV6-6	TGTGCCAGCAGTTACTCGACGCTAGCGGGTGAGACCCAGTACTTC	CASSYSTLAGETQYF
TRBJ2-1	.	few	14	TRBV9	TGTGCCAGCACCGGGTTAAGCTCCTACAATGAGCAGTTCTTC	CASTGLSSYNEQFF
TRBJ2-1	TRBD2	.	15	TRBV7-2	TGTGCCAGCAGACGAAGCGGGGCCACCTACAATGAGCAGTTCTTC	CASRRSGATYNEQFF
TRBJ1-2	.	.	15	TRBV7-2	TGTGCCAGCATGGGTTCCGGGACATCCGTCTATGGCTACACCTTC	CASMGSGTSVYGYTF
TRBJ1-2	.	.	17	TRBV5-1	TGCGCCAGCAGCTTGGGAATGGCGGGGAGGACTGAGTATGGCTACACCTTC	CASSLGMAGRTEYGYTF
TRBJ1-1	.	once	18	TRBV5-1	TGCGCCAGCAGCTTAAACGTTTGGGCTCGGACGGGGAACACTGAAGCTTTCTTT	CASSLNVWARTGNTEAFF
TRBJ1-5	.	once	17	TRBV5-1	TGCGCCAGCAGCTTGGGCCCGGCTGGGACCGATAGTCAGCCCCAGCATTTT	CASSLGPAGTDSQPQHF
TRBJ2-7	.	.	11	TRBV6-1	TGTGCCAGCAAGGAGAACTACGAGCAGTACTTC	CASKENYEQYF
TRBJ2-7	.	.	15	TRBV11-2	TGTGCCAGCAGCCCTCAGCCCGCGGGCACCTACGAGCAGTACTTC	CASSPQPAGTYEQYF
TRBJ1-2	.	few	12	TRBV10-3	TGTGCCATCAGTGAGTCTTTGGGAGGCTACACCTTC	CAISESLGGYTF
TRBJ2-1	.	.	12	TRBV29-1	TGCAGCGTTGTGGGAAACTACAATGAGCAGTTCTTC	CSVVGNYNEQFF
TRBJ1-5	.	.	17	TRBV28	TGTGCCAGCAGGCTTGCCGGGACGCGTTATAGCAATCAGCCCCAGCATTTT	CASRLAGTRYSNQPQHF
TRBJ1-5	.	.	13	TRBV7-2	TGTGCCAGCAGCTTAGATTTTGGACAGCCCCAGCATTTT	CASSLDFGQPQHF
TRBJ2-1	TRBD1	.	15	TRBV18	TGTGCCAGCTCACCACGGGACAGGGGCTACAATGAGCAGTTCTTC	CASSPRDRGYNEQFF
TRBJ2-2	TRBD1	few	17	TRBV18	TGTGCCAGCTCACCACGTCCCGGGACAGCCAACACCGGGGAGCTGTTTTTT	CASSPRPGTANTGELFF
TRBJ1-2	.	.	12	TRBV11-2	TGTGCCAGCAGCGAAAGGGGCTATGGCTACACCTTC	CASSERGYGYTF
TRBJ2-7	.	.	13	TRBV10-3	TGTGCCACCACGGCGAGCGAGACCTACGAGCAGTACTTC	CATTASETYEQYF
TRBJ2-3	.	.	14	TRBV11-3	TGTGCCAGCAGTGGAGGGACTCCCGGGGATACGCAGTATTTT	CASSGGTPGDTQYF
TRBJ2-3	TRBD2	.	17	TRBV7-9	TGTGCCAGCAGCTTTGGACTAGCGGGAGGGCCGGGGGATACGCAGTATTTT	CASSFGLAGGPGDTQYF
TRBJ1-2	.	.	12	TRBV28	TGTGCCAGCAGGACAGACAACTATGGCTACACCTTC	CASRTDNYGYTF
TRBJ2-5	TRBD2	.	15	TRBV19	TGTGCCAGTAGTTCAGGGACTAGCGGGGGGGAGACCCAGTACTTC	CASSSGTSGGETQYF
TRBJ1-5	TRBD1	.	14	TRBV19	TGTGCCAGTAGCGGGACAGGCAACAATCAGCCCCAGCATTTT	CASSGTGNNQPQHF
TRBJ2-1	TRBD1	.	16	TRBV6-1	TGTGCCAGCAGTGAGCCCGCGGGGACAGGGATCAATGAGCAGTTCTTC	CASSEPAGTGINEQFF
TRBJ1-5	.	.	12	TRBV27	TGTGCCAGCCGACAGGGCAATCAGCCCCAGCATTTT	CASRQGNQPQHF
TRBJ1-1	.	.	14	TRBV18	TGTGCCAGCTCACCCGAGCTCCTGAACACTGAAGCTTTCTTT	CASSPELLNTEAFF
TRBJ1-1	TRBD1	.	18	TRBV19	TGTGCCAGTAGTATAGATCTACAGGGGCTCCGAATGGGCACTGAAGCTTTCTTT	CASSIDLQGLRMGTEAFF
TRBJ1-5	.	.	16	TRBV10-2	TGCGCCAGCAGTGAGTCGGGAGGGGTCCTCAATCAGCCCCAGCATTTT	CASSESGGVLNQPQHF